This TCR beta chain was retrieved from a study of cytomegalovirus exposure and HLA in healthy donors. Overall study findings and caveats: One cluster of highly shared sequence variants probably arose as a sequencing artifact. Researchers had no immune exposure information except CMV serostatus available. Most TCR sequences proved rare, with some public TCRs found in many donors. Upon later analysis, TCR association rates were observed to vary by HLA locus, being highest for DRB1 and lowest for HLA-C.

Researchers ran the PCR with 60 Vbeta and 13 Jbeta primers. Clones were sequenced by immunoSEQ multiplex PCR, and TCRdb holds only the in-frame ones, with some missing. This sample has 100,000 to 150,000 clones, with 60% to 85% found just once. The count of this clone is one. What it binds is not known. Sequenced material: PBMCs. The TCR sequence derives from a man younger than 40 in good health and CMV-seronegative.

The CDR3 here is CASSQNVLAGGGYNEQFF. CDR3 coding DNA: TGCGCCAGCAGCCAAAACGTATTGGCGGGGGGAGGGTACAATGAGCAGTTCTTC. The gene calls are TRBV4-3 and TRBJ2-1, with TRBD2 identical over 8 bases. Germline CDR1 reads LGHNA; CDR2 reads YSLEER. The CDR3 sequence is 18 residues long. V gave up 2 bases and J gave up 4 bases; unmatched junction bases: 13.